This TCR beta chain stems from a study of T cell repertoires in cytomegalovirus infection. About the research overall: Carrying CMV and the relevant HLA type showed in public TCR beta signatures.

V lost 7 bases and J lost 7; bases outside the gene matches: 13. CDR3 length: 15 amino acids. From germline, CDR1 is MDHEN and CDR2 SYDVKM. Of note for this clonotype: The antigen is not known.

Study results and limitations: The study found HLA-C-restricted CMV-specific TCR beta clonotypes dominating the ex vivo response. Of the TCR beta families, the public ones yielded a cumulative frequency that identified carriers of CMV plus the relevant HLA.

TCRdb processed the reads anew with MiXCR; each CDR3 protein has one entry. Seen here are some 680,000 distinct CDR3 sequences, less than 40% observed once, and the top ten hold 2.8%. The chain joins TRBV28 to TRBJ1-2, with 9 nucleotides matching TRBD1. The sequenced material came from PBMCs. This clonotype was sampled from a human donor in good health (CMV status not recorded). Some clones in this sample may be carry-over from other donors' samples. The CDR3 nucleotides read TGTGCCAGCAAACCCATCCGGGACAGGGACGGTGGCTACACCTTC. This encodes CASKPIRDRDGGYTF.